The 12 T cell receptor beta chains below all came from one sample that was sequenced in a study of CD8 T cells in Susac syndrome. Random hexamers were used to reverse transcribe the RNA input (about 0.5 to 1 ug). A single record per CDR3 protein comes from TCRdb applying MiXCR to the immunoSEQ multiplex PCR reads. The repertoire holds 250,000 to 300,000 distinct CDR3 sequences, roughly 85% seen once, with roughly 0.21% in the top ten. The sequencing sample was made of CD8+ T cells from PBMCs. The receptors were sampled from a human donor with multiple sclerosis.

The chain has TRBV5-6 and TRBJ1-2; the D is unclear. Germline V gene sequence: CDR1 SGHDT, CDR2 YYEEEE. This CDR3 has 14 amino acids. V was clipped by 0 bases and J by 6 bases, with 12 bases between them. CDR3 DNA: TGTGCCAGCAGCTTGGGAGCGCTACCTGATGGCTACACCTTC. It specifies CASSLGALPDGYTF.

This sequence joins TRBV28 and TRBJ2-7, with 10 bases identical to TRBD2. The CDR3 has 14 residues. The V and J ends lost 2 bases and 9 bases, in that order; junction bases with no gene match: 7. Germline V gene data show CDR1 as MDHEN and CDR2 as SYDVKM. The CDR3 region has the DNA TGTGCCAGCAGTTTAGAACTAGCGGGACCTCCGCAGTACTTC. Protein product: CASSLELAGPPQYF.

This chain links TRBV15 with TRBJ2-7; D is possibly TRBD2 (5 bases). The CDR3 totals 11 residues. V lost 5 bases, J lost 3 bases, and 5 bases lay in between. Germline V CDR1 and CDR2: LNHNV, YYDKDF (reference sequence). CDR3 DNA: TGTGCCACCAGCGGGAGCTACGAGCAGTACTTC. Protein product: CATSGSYEQYF.

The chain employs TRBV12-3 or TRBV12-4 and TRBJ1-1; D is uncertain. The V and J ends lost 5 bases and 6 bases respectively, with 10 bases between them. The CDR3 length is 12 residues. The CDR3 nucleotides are TGTGCCAGCAGTCCCCCCCGGGCTGAAGCTTTCTTT. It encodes CASSPPRAEAFF.

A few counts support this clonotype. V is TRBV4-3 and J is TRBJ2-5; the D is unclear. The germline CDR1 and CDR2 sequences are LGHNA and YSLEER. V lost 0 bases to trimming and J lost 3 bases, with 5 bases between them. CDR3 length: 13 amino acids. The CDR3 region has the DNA TGCGCCAGCAGCCAAGATGGGGAAGAGACCCAGTACTTC. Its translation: CASSQDGEETQYF.

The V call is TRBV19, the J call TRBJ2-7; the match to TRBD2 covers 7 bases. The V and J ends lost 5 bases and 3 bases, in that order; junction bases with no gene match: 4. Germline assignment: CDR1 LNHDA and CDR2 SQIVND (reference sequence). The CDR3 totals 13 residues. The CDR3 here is CASSAGDVYEQYF. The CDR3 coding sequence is TGTGCCAGTAGTGCGGGAGATGTCTACGAGCAGTACTTC.

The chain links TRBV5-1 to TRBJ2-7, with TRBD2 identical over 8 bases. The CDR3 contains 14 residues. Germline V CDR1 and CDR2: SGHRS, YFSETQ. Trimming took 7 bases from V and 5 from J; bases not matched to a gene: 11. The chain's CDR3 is CASAALAGIHEQYF. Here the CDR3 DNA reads TGCGCCAGCGCCGCGCTAGCGGGTATCCACGAGCAGTACTTC.

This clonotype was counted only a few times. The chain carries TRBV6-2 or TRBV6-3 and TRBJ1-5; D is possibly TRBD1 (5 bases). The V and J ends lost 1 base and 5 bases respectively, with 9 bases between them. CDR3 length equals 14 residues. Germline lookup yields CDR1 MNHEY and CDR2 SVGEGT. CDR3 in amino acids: CASSYFGGDQPQHF. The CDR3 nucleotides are TGTGCCAGCAGTTACTTCGGGGGGGATCAGCCCCAGCATTTT.

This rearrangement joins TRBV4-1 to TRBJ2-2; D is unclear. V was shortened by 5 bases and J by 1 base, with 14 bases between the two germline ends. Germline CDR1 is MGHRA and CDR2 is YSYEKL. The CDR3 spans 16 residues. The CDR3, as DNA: TGCGCCAGCAGCTTGACAACGATCCGGAACACCGGGGAGCTGTTTTTT. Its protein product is CASSLTTIRNTGELFF.

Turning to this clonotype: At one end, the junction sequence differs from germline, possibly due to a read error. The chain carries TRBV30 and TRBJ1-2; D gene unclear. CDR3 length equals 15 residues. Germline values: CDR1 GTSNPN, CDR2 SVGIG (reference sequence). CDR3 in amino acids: CTWSVDGLGHYGYTF. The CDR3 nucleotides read TGTACCTGGAGTGTAGACGGTTTGGGTCACTATGGCTACACCTTC.

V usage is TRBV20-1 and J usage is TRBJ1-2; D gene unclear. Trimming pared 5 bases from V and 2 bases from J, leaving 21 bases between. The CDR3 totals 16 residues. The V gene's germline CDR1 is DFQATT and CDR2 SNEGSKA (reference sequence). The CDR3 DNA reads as TGCAGTGCTTTAGGGTCCGGGCCCCGAGGGAACTATGGCTACACCTTC. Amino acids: CSALGSGPRGNYGYTF.

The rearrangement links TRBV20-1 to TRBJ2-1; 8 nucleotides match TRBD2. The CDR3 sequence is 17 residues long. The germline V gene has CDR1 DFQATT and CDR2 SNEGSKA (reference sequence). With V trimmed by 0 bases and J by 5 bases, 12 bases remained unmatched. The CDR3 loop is CSARDRVKTSVHNEQFF. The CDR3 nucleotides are TGCAGTGCTAGAGATAGGGTCAAGACTAGCGTCCACAATGAGCAGTTCTTC.